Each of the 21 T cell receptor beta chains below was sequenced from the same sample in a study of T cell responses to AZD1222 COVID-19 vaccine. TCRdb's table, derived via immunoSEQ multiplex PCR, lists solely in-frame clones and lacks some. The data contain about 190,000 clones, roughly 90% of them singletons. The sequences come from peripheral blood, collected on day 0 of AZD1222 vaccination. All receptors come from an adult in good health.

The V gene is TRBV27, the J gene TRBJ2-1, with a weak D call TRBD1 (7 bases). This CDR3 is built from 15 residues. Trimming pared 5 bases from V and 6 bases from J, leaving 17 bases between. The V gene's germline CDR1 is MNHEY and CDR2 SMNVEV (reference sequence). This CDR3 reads CASSLAGQILNEQFF. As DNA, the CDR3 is TGTGCCAGCAGTCTCGCGGGACAGATACTCAATGAGCAGTTCTTC.

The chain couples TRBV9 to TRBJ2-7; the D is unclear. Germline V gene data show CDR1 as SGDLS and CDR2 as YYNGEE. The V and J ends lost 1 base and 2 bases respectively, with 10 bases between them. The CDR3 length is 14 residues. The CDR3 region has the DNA TGTGCCAGCAGCGTATCCGCAAGACCCTACGAGCAGTACTTC. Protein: CASSVSARPYEQYF.

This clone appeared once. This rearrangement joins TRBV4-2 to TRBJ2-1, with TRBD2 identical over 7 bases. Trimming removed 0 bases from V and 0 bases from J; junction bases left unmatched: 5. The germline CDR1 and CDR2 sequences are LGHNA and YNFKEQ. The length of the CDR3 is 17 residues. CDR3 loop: CASSQDLSGASYNEQFF. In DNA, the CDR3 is TGTGCCAGCAGCCAAGATTTAAGCGGGGCCTCCTACAATGAGCAGTTCTTC.

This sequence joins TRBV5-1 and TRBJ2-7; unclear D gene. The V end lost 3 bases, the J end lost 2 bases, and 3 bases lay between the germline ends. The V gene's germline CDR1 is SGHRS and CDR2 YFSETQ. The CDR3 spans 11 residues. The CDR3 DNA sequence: TGCGCCAGCAGCTCCCCCTACGAGCAGTACTTC. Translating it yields CASSSPYEQYF.

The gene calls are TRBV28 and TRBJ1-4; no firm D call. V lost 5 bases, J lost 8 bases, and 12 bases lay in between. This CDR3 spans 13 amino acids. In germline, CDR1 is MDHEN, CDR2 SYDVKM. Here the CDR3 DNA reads TGTGCCAGCAGTCCGGCCCCGCGGGAAAAACTGTTTTTT. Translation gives CASSPAPREKLFF.

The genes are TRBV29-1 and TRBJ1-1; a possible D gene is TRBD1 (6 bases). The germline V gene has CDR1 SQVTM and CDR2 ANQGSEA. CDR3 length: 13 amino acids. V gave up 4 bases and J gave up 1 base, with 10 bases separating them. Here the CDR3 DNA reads TGCAGCGTTGCCGCACAGGGGAACACTGAAGCTTTCTTT. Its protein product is CSVAAQGNTEAFF.

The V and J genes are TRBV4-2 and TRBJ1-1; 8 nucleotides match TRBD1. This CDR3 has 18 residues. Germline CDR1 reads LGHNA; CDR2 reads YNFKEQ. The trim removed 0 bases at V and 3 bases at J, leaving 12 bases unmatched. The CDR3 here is CASSQDPPQTGVYTEAFF. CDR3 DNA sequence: TGTGCCAGCAGCCAAGATCCCCCACAGACAGGGGTCTACACTGAAGCTTTCTTT.

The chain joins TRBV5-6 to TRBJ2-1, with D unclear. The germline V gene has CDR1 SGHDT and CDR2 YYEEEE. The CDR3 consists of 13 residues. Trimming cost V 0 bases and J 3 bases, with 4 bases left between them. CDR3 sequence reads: CASSLDSYNEQFF. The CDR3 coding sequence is TGTGCCAGCAGCTTGGACAGCTACAATGAGCAGTTCTTC.

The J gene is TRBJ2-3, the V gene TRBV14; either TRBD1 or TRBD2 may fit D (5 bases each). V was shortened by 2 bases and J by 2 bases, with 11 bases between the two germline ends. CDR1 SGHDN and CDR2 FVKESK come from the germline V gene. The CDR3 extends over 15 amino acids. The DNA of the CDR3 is TGTGCCAGCAGCCAAAGAGGGGCGCCCACAGATACGCAGTATTTT. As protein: CASSQRGAPTDTQYF.

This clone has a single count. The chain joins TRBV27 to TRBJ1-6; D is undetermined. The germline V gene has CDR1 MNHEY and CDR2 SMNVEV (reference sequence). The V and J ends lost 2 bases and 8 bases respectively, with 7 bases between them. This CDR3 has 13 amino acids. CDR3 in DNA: TGTGCCAGCAGTTTACATAACGATTCACCCCTCCACTTT. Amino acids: CASSLHNDSPLHF.

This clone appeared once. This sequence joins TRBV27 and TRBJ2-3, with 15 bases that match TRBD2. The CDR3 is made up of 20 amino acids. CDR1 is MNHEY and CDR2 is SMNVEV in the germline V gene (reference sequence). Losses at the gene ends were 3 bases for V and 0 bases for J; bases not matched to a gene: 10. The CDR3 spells CASSFSGLAGGPYSTDTQYF. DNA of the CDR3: TGTGCCAGCAGTTTCTCCGGACTAGCGGGAGGGCCCTATAGCACAGATACGCAGTATTTT.

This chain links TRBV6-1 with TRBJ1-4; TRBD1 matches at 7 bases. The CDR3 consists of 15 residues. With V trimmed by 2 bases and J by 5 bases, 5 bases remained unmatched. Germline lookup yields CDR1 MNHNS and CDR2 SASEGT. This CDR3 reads CASSELRGLNEKLFF. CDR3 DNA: TGTGCCAGCAGTGAATTAAGGGGGCTGAATGAAAAACTGTTTTTT.

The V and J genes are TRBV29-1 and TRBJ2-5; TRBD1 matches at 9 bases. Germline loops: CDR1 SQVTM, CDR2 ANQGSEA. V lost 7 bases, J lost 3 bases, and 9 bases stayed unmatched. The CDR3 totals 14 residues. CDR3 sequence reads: CSGYRGLTKETQYF. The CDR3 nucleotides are TGCAGCGGGTACAGGGGGCTAACCAAAGAGACCCAGTACTTC.

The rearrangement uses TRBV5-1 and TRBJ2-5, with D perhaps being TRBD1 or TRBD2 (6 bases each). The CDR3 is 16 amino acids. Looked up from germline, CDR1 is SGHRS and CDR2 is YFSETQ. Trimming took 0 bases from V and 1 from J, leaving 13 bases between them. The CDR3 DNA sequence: TGCGCCAGCAGCTTGGGGGGACTGACAGGCCAAGAGACCCAGTACTTC. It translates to CASSLGGLTGQETQYF.

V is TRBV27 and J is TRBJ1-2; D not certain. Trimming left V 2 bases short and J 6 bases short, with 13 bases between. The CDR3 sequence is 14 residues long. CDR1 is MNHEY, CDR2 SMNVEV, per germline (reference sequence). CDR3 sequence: CASSLGGSGNGYTF. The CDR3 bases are TGTGCCAGCAGTTTAGGAGGGAGTGGGAATGGCTACACCTTC.

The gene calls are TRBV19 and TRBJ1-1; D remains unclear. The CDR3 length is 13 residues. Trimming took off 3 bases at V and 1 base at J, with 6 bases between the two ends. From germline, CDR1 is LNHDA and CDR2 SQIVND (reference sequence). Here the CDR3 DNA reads TGTGCCAGTAGTATGAAAAAGAACACTGAAGCTTTCTTT. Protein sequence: CASSMKKNTEAFF.

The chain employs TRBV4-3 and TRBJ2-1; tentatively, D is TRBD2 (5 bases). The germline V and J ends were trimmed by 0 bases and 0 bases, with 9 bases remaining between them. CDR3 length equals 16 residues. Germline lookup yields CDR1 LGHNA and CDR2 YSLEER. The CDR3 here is CASSQDIASSYNEQFF. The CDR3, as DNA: TGCGCCAGCAGCCAAGACATAGCGTCCTCCTACAATGAGCAGTTCTTC.

CDR3 sequence: CASSADRVKAEQFF. The CDR3 DNA reads TGTGCCAGCAGCGCTGACAGGGTTAAGGCTGAGCAGTTCTTC. This chain links TRBV9 with TRBJ2-1; the match to TRBD1 covers 7 bases. Germline CDR1 and CDR2: SGDLS and YYNGEE. This CDR3 is 14 amino acids long. J was trimmed by 9 bases and V by 3 bases; bases with no gene match: 9.

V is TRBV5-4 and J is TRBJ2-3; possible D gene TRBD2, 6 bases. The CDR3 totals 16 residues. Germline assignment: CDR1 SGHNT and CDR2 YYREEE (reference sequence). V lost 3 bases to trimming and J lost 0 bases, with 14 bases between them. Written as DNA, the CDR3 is TGTGCCAGCAGCTCGAGGGGAGGACGAAGCACAGATACGCAGTATTTT. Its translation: CASSSRGGRSTDTQYF. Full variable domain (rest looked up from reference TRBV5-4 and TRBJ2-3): ETGVTQSPTHLIKTRGQQVTLRCSSQSGHNTVSWYQQALGQGPQFIFQYYREEENGRGNFPPRFSGLQFPNYSSELNVNALELDDSALYLCASSSRGGRSTDTQYFGPGTRLTVL.

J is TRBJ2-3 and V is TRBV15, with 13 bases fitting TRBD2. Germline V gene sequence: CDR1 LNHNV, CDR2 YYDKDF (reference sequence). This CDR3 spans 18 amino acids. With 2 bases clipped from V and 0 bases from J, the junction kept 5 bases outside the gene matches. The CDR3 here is CATSRKRTSGGSTDTQYF. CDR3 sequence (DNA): TGTGCCACCAGCAGAAAAAGGACTAGCGGGGGTAGCACAGATACGCAGTATTTT.

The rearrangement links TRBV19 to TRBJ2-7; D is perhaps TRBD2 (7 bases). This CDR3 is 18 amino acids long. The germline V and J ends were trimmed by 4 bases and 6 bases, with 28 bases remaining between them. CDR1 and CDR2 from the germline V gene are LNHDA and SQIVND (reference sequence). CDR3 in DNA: TGTGCCAGTAGTACCCTCCAAGGCCGGGGGGCCGATTATGGCGAGCAGTACTTC. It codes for CASSTLQGRGADYGEQYF.